Shown below are 31 T cell receptor beta chains from a single sample sequenced in a study of blood T cell repertoires in COVID-19 (dated by TCRdb to the early 2020s). Library preparation was by the immunoSEQ multiplex PCR assay. In TCRdb, the immuneACCESS table is reduced to in-frame sequences with V and J assigned. These tables do not hold every clone; where another copy was compared, an unresolved V gene accounts for under half, and the others remain unexplained. This sample holds about 45,000 clones; approximately 79% were observed only once. The leading ten clones occupy less than 50% of the sample. Sequenced input: peripheral blood. Receptors originate from a human donor in a cohort sampled during active COVID-19.

The chain employs TRBV3-1 (or the pseudogene TRBV3-2) and TRBJ1-5; D not resolved. Germline CDR1 is LGHDT and CDR2 is YNNKEL (reference sequence). This CDR3 is built from 20 residues. The V gene lost 4 bases and the J gene lost 0 bases, with 25 bases spanning the gap. In DNA form, the CDR3 reads TGTGCCAGCAGCCTTTCTCGTGTGCCACAGAAGAGGGTTAGCAATCAGCCCCAGCATTTT. Encoded protein: CASSLSRVPQKRVSNQPQHF.

This chain connects TRBV21-1 to TRBJ1-6; the D segment call TRBD1 is taken from the table without a DNA check. TRBV21-1 is described as a pseudogene. The CDR3 extends over 16 amino acids. CDR3 sequence reads: CASSKEKQGRNSPLHF. The DNA for the CDR3 is TGTGCCAGCAGCAAAGAAAAACAGGGGAGGAATTCACCCCTCCACTTT.

The chain uses TRBV24-1 and TRBJ2-5; 7 nucleotides align to TRBD1. Germline V lookup: CDR1 KGHDR, CDR2 SFDVKD. CDR3 length equals 16 residues. V lost 1 base and J lost 5; bases outside the gene matches: 9. For the CDR3, the DNA is TGTGCCACCAGTGATTTTGTATCAGGGGGTTATGAGACCCAGTACTTC. This encodes CATSDFVSGGYETQYF.

This clone was seen once. The chain carries TRBV5-1 and TRBJ1-4; D not resolved. The CDR3 loop spans 14 amino acids. Germline loops: CDR1 SGHRS, CDR2 YFSETQ. V was clipped by 2 bases and J by 8 bases, with 13 bases between them. CDR3 loop: CASSFQGPREKLFF. The CDR3 region has the DNA TGCGCCAGCAGCTTTCAAGGTCCGCGGGAAAAACTGTTTTTT.

As DNA, the CDR3 is TGCGCCAGCAGCCAAGATCCGGGGGGGTTATACAATGAGCAGTTCTTC. Translated: CASSQDPGGLYNEQFF. The V call is TRBV4-1, the J call TRBJ2-1, with 8 bases aligning to TRBD2. Germline CDR1 and CDR2: MGHRA and YSYEKL. V lost 0 bases and J lost 4; bases outside the gene matches: 5. The CDR3 is 16 residues long.

V is TRBV2 and J is TRBJ2-1, with D perhaps matching TRBD2 (7 bases). This CDR3 region has 16 residues. Trimming removed 0 bases at V and 4 bases at J, with 13 bases between. Germline V lookup: CDR1 SNHLY, CDR2 FYNNEI. This chain's CDR3 is CASSEAGGPRYNEQFF. In DNA, the CDR3 is TGTGCCAGCAGTGAAGCGGGGGGGCCTCGATACAATGAGCAGTTCTTC.

The count of this clone is one. The chain links TRBV6-2 or TRBV6-3 to TRBJ1-5; maybe TRBD1 (5 bases). Germline CDR1 and CDR2: MNHEY and SVGEGT. V was trimmed by 2 bases and J by 2 bases, leaving 16 bases between them. The CDR3 spans 17 residues. The CDR3 is CASSYTPLPGGNQPQHF. In DNA, the CDR3 is TGTGCCAGCAGTTACACCCCTCTACCGGGGGGCAATCAGCCCCAGCATTTT.

This chain uses TRBV5-1 with TRBJ2-5; 7 bases agree with TRBD1. V shed 4 bases and J 1 base; nucleotides not matched to a gene: 4. The CDR3 covers 14 residues. Germline CDR1 is SGHRS and CDR2 is YFSETQ. In DNA, the CDR3 is TGCGCCAGCAGCCCGGGGACAGCCCAAGAGACCCAGTACTTC. Its translation is CASSPGTAQETQYF.

The sample holds one count of this clone. The CDR3 nucleotides are TGTGCCAGCTCACCCCAGGGTAATGAAAAACTGTTTTTT. Protein product: CASSPQGNEKLFF. The genes are TRBV18 and TRBJ1-4; the D gene is possibly TRBD1 (5 bases). Trimming shortened V by 3 bases and J by 4 bases, and 6 bases separated the two germline ends. The CDR3 extends over 13 amino acids. Per the germline V gene, CDR1 is KGHSH and CDR2 is LQKENI.

The table lists this clone with a few counts. The chain uses TRBV19 and TRBJ2-3, with D hard to call. The V end lost 5 bases, the J end lost 1 base, and 10 bases lay between the germline ends. The CDR3 extends over 14 amino acids. In germline, CDR1 is LNHDA, CDR2 SQIVND (reference sequence). The CDR3 loop reads CASSWLLGTDTQYF. The CDR3 DNA is TGTGCCAGTAGTTGGCTTTTGGGCACAGATACGCAGTATTTT.

This clone occurred a few times. The chain has TRBV5-6 and TRBJ2-3; no firm D call. Germline values: CDR1 SGHDT, CDR2 YYEEEE. V lost 4 bases to trimming and J lost 2 bases, with 11 bases between them. The CDR3 totals 14 residues. The CDR3 bases are TGTGCCAGCAGCCCTACCCGGGTCACAGATACGCAGTATTTT. It encodes CASSPTRVTDTQYF.

The chain is built from TRBV14 and TRBJ2-5; 9 bases agree with TRBD2. CDR1 is SGHDN, CDR2 FVKESK, per germline. CDR3 size: 15 residues. V was clipped by 2 bases and J by 0 bases; unmatched bases: 1. The CDR3 nucleotides read TGTGCCAGCAGCCAACAGCGGGGGGACCAAGAGACCCAGTACTTC. Its protein is CASSQQRGDQETQYF. Looking up the rest from reference TRBV14 and TRBJ2-5 gives the full variable domain: EAGVTQFPSHSVIEKGQTVTLRCDPISGHDNLYWYRRVMGKEIKFLLHFVKESKQDESGMPNNRFLAERTGGTYSTLKVQPAELEDSGVYFCASSQQRGDQETQYFGPGTRLLVL.

The V gene is TRBV6-1, the J gene TRBJ2-1; 10 bases line up with TRBD2. The CDR3 has 14 residues. V shed 0 bases and J 13 bases; nucleotides not matched to a gene: 6. CDR1 is MNHNS, CDR2 SASEGT, per germline. The chain's CDR3 is CASSEATSGAHQFF. The CDR3 DNA sequence: TGTGCCAGCAGTGAAGCAACTAGCGGGGCCCACCAGTTCTTC.

The chain couples TRBV2 to TRBJ2-3; D perhaps matches TRBD1 (5 bases). V was pared by 6 bases and J by 4 bases, with 8 bases between. Germline V gives CDR1 SNHLY, CDR2 FYNNEI. The CDR3 covers 12 residues. CDR3 amino acids: CASSLTADTQYF. Here the CDR3 DNA reads TGTGCCAGCAGCTTGACAGCAGATACGCAGTATTTT.

The chain is built from TRBV2 and TRBJ2-3; 9 nucleotides match TRBD1. V lost 4 bases and J lost 6; bases outside the gene matches: 5. Germline CDR1 and CDR2: SNHLY and FYNNEI. The CDR3 has 14 amino acids. CDR3: CASSAGTGSDTQYF. The CDR3 region has the DNA TGTGCCAGCAGTGCCGGGACAGGGTCCGATACGCAGTATTTT.

The genes are TRBV6-1 and TRBJ2-5; 7 bases map to TRBD1. This CDR3 has 15 residues. Unmatched junction bases numbered 11, after V lost 3 bases and J lost 7 bases. Germline-derived CDR1 and CDR2 are MNHNS and SASEGT. The CDR3 nucleotides are TGTGCCAGCAGTGAGGAGGCAGGGGGAACGGGGACCCAGTACTTC. This sequence encodes CASSEEAGGTGTQYF.

The rearrangement joins TRBV7-8 to TRBJ1-4, with 10 bases aligning to TRBD1. CDR3 length equals 16 residues. Per germline, CDR1 SGHVS and CDR2 FQNEAQ. V shed 5 bases and J 0 bases; nucleotides not matched to a gene: 3. The CDR3 is CASSAGTGATNEKLFF. The DNA for the CDR3 is TGTGCCAGCAGCGCCGGGACAGGGGCAACTAATGAAAAACTGTTTTTT. The full variable domain, completed using reference TRBV7-8 and TRBJ1-4, is GAGVSQSPRYKVAKRGQDVALRCDPISGHVSLFWYQQALGQGPEFLTYFQNEAQLDKSGLPSDRFFAERPEGSVSTLKIQRTQQEDSAVYLCASSAGTGATNEKLFFGSGTQLSVL.

The chain employs TRBV6-6 and TRBJ1-5, with D hard to call. V lost 8 bases and J 7 bases, leaving 15 bases between the germline ends. Germline V gene lookup returns CDR1 MNHNY and CDR2 SVGAGI (reference sequence). The CDR3 consists of 13 residues. CDR3 DNA sequence: TGTGCCAGCGACCTAGGCGAGAACCAGCCCCAGCATTTT. This translates into CASDLGENQPQHF.

The V and J genes are TRBV18 and TRBJ2-3, with a tentative D call TRBD1 (5 bases). With 2 bases removed from V and 4 bases from J, the gap between germline ends came to 13 bases. The CDR3 loop spans 15 amino acids. CDR1 is KGHSH and CDR2 is LQKENI in the germline V gene. CDR3 sequence (DNA): TGTGCCAGCTCACCAAAAGTTCAGGGCCCAGATACGCAGTATTTT. This translates into CASSPKVQGPDTQYF.

The chain is built from TRBV4-1 and TRBJ1-6, with unresolved D. CDR3 length equals 16 residues. From germline, CDR1 is MGHRA and CDR2 YSYEKL. V was shortened by 4 bases and J by 8 bases, with 18 bases between the two germline ends. The chain's CDR3 is CASSRRSNPRDSPLHF. The DNA of the CDR3 is TGCGCCAGCAGCCGACGAAGCAACCCTCGGGATTCACCCCTCCACTTT.

The chain couples TRBV18 to TRBJ2-1; 10 bases are a match to TRBD1. The CDR3 is 17 amino acids. CDR1 and CDR2 (germline): KGHSH, LQKENI. Trimming removed 6 bases from V and 3 bases from J; junction bases left unmatched: 11. CDR3 residues: CASSLRGTGAGYNEQFF. DNA of the CDR3: TGTGCCAGCTCTCTGCGAGGGACAGGGGCCGGCTACAATGAGCAGTTCTTC.

The chain uses TRBV19 and TRBJ1-6; 9 bases fit TRBD1. The CDR3 sequence is 13 residues long. With 6 bases clipped from V and 9 bases from J, the junction kept 3 bases outside the gene matches. Germline lookup yields CDR1 LNHDA and CDR2 SQIVND (reference sequence). The CDR3, as DNA: TGTGCCAGTAGCCGGGACAGGGTTTCACCCCTCCACTTT. Protein sequence: CASSRDRVSPLHF.

V gene TRBV6-2 or TRBV6-3 combines with J gene TRBJ2-2, with no clear D. Trimming cost V 0 bases and J 7 bases, with 15 bases left between them. Germline assignment: CDR1 MNHEY and CDR2 SVGEGT. The CDR3 runs 16 residues. CDR3 coding DNA: TGTGCCAGCAGTTACTCGATTGTAGCCTCGGTCGGGGAGCTGTTTTTT. The encoded protein is CASSYSIVASVGELFF.

The J gene is TRBJ1-1, the V gene TRBV2; D is perhaps TRBD1 (5 bases). The V end lost 5 bases, the J end lost 5 bases, and 9 bases lay between the germline ends. This CDR3 is built from 12 residues. The germline V gene has CDR1 SNHLY and CDR2 FYNNEI. The CDR3 is CASSNWTTEAFF. The CDR3 DNA reads TGTGCCAGCAGTAATTGGACAACTGAAGCTTTCTTT.

J is TRBJ1-4 and V is TRBV2; D gene unclear. V gave up 6 bases and J gave up 8 bases, with 16 bases separating them. The CDR3 consists of 14 residues. Germline CDR1 SNHLY, CDR2 FYNNEI. The CDR3 nucleotides read TGTGCCAGCAGCCGCGACGGAGGTGGGGAAAAACTGTTTTTT. Encoded protein: CASSRDGGGEKLFF.

This sequence joins TRBV10-3 and TRBJ1-1, with D perhaps TRBD1 (6 bases). Trimming took off 6 bases at V and 5 bases at J, with 13 bases between the two ends. This CDR3 is built from 13 residues. The V gene's germline CDR1 is ENHRY and CDR2 SYGVKD. CDR3 bases: TGTGCCATCAGGGGTGGGGGCTCGACTGAAGCTTTCTTT. The encoded protein is CAIRGGGSTEAFF.

The chain employs TRBV15 and TRBJ1-1, with D perhaps matching TRBD1 (5 bases). The CDR3 has 14 amino acids. The V end was cut by 2 bases, the J end by 0 bases, with 7 bases between. Germline CDR1 LNHNV, CDR2 YYDKDF (reference sequence). CDR3 DNA sequence: TGTGCCACCAGCAGACCGACAGTGAACACTGAAGCTTTCTTT. This encodes CATSRPTVNTEAFF.

This chain links TRBV7-2 with TRBJ1-1; tentatively, D is TRBD1 (6 bases). Deletions cut 5 bases from V and 1 base from J, with 11 bases between. This CDR3 is built from 14 residues. Germline-derived CDR1 and CDR2 are SGHTA and FQGNSA. The CDR3 region is CASSPQTGNTEAFF. The CDR3 region has the DNA TGTGCCAGCAGCCCCCAGACAGGGAACACTGAAGCTTTCTTT.

The V gene is TRBV7-2, the J gene TRBJ1-2, with D perhaps matching TRBD1 (6 bases). This CDR3 has 15 residues. CDR1 is SGHTA and CDR2 is FQGNSA in the germline V gene. V was shortened by 5 bases and J by 0 bases, with 13 bases between the two germline ends. CDR3 DNA sequence: TGTGCCAGCAGCCAGCACAGGACAGCTAACTATGGCTACACCTTC. Its protein product is CASSQHRTANYGYTF.

The chain links TRBV28 to TRBJ2-5; 13 bases fit TRBD2. The J segment lost 2 bases and the V segment lost 7 bases, leaving 4 bases of the junction unmatched. The CDR3 runs to 15 residues. CDR1 MDHEN and CDR2 SYDVKM come from the germline V gene. The CDR3 protein is CASTTLAGGQETQYF. The CDR3 nucleotides are TGTGCCAGCACCACACTAGCGGGGGGGCAAGAGACCCAGTACTTC.

The rearrangement uses TRBV10-3 and TRBJ2-1; TRBD2 agrees at 14 bases. J gave up 7 bases and V 4 bases, and 6 bases lay outside the gene matches. Germline V gene data show CDR1 as ENHRY and CDR2 as SYGVKD. CDR3 size: 16 residues. CDR3: CAISVLGTSGGNEQFF. DNA of the CDR3: TGTGCCATCAGTGTTTTAGGGACTAGCGGGGGTAATGAGCAGTTCTTC.